These T cell receptor beta chains were read from a single sample in a study of beta chain features in type 1 diabetes. Measured with immunoSEQ multiplex PCR; TCRdb has only the in-frame clones, and not every one. The sample has under 300,000 clones; roughly 25% are singletons. The specimen was naive CD4+ T cells from blood. The receptor set was obtained from a woman in her 30s with type 1 diabetes. CDR3s include the opening cysteine and the closing phenylalanine or tryptophan. Fields, in order: J gene, clone size, V gene, CDR3 length, D gene, CDR3 DNA, CDR3 protein. A D gene is named only where the DNA matches it firmly. The size entry is marked missing in some rows and otherwise reads once, few, many or a size class.

TRBJ2-7,NA,TRBV30,15,TRBD2,TGTGCCTGGAGCGCGGGACTAGCGGAAGTTTCCGAGCAGTACTTC,CAWSAGLAEVSEQYF
TRBJ1-1,NA,TRBV30,14,NA,TGTGCCTGGAATACTTTGACGGGGAACACTGAAGCTTTCTTT,CAWNTLTGNTEAFF
TRBJ1-4,NA,TRBV2,15,NA,TGTGCCAGCAGGGCGGGGATTACAACTAATGAAAAACTGTTTTTT,CASRAGITTNEKLFF
TRBJ2-7,NA,TRBV6-6,15,NA,TGTGCCAGCAGTTACCTTGGCCCCCGCTCCTACGAGCAGTACTTC,CASSYLGPRSYEQYF
TRBJ2-3,NA,TRBV9,18,TRBD1,TGTGCCAGCAGCGTGGGGACAGGGGTTATCGGGAGCACAGATACGCAGTATTTT,CASSVGTGVIGSTDTQYF
TRBJ1-2,few,TRBV29-1,13,TRBD1,TGCAGCGTTGAATGGCTGGACAGGGCGGGCTACACCTTC,CSVEWLDRAGYTF
TRBJ2-5,few,TRBV5-1,13,NA,TGCGCCAGCAGCCGCGGCAGCGCAGAGACCCAGTACTTC,CASSRGSAETQYF
TRBJ2-5,NA,TRBV19,11,NA,TGTGCCACCAGGGCCTGGGAGACCCAGTACTTC,CATRAWETQYF
TRBJ1-2,NA,TRBV30,12,NA,TGTGCCTGGAGGGGGCATAACTATGGCTACACCTTC,CAWRGHNYGYTF
TRBJ1-2,few,TRBV30,17,NA,TGTGCCTGGAGTGCGCATCTCGGGGGTCAGTCCAACTATGGCTACACCTTC,CAWSAHLGGQSNYGYTF
TRBJ1-1,NA,TRBV30,14,NA,TGTGCCTGGGAAGCAGGACAGTTGAACACTGAAGCTTTCTTT,CAWEAGQLNTEAFF
TRBJ2-5,NA,TRBV28,13,NA,TGTGCCAGCAGTTTACCCCCCCGGGAGACCCAGTACTTC,CASSLPPRETQYF
TRBJ2-7,NA,TRBV6-1,15,NA,TGTGCCAGCAGTGAAGCGGGGGCACGTACCTACGAGCAGTACTTC,CASSEAGARTYEQYF
TRBJ2-5,few,TRBV7-2,15,TRBD2,TGTGCCAGCAGCTTCGGCGGGAGGGCTTACGAGACCCAGTACTTC,CASSFGGRAYETQYF
TRBJ2-1,NA,TRBV6-4,17,NA,TGTGCCAGCAGTGACTCGGCCTACAGGATAACCTACAATGAGCAGTTCTTC,CASSDSAYRITYNEQFF
TRBJ1-2,few,TRBV29-1,15,NA,TGCAGCACACTAACAACACGGGGCGGGGACTATGGCTACACCTTC,CSTLTTRGGDYGYTF
TRBJ2-5,NA,TRBV28,14,NA,TGTGCCAGCAGTTCTCCCCCCCTACAAGAGACCCAGTACTTC,CASSSPPLQETQYF
TRBJ1-3,NA,TRBV7-2,16,NA,TGTGCCAGCAGCTTACAGGGCCCCCTCTCTGGAAACACCATATATTTT,CASSLQGPLSGNTIYF
TRBJ2-1,few,TRBV30,19,TRBD2,TGTGCCTGGAGTAGAATCCGGCGCAGCGGGAGGGTCTCCTACAATGAGCAGTTCTTC,CAWSRIRRSGRVSYNEQFF
TRBJ2-5,NA,TRBV7-9,18,NA,TGTGCCAGCAGCCGTAGGGGGAGGGACTACCAGTACCAAGAGACCCAGTACTTC,CASSRRGRDYQYQETQYF
TRBJ1-1,few,TRBV30,14,NA,TGTGCCTGGGCGACCCGATCAGGGGCCGCTGAAGCTTTCTTT,CAWATRSGAAEAFF
TRBJ1-3,few,TRBV7-9,15,NA,TGTGCCAGCAGCTTAGCGGGGGCATCGGGAAACACCATATATTTT,CASSLAGASGNTIYF
TRBJ2-7,NA,TRBV15,14,TRBD1,TGTGCCACCAGCGACCGGGACAGGGTGTTCGAGCAGTACTTC,CATSDRDRVFEQYF
TRBJ2-3,few,TRBV29-1,14,TRBD2,TGCAGCGGGGTAGCGGGAGGAAGGGCCGATACGCAGTATTTT,CSGVAGGRADTQYF
TRBJ1-1,NA,TRBV5-4,14,TRBD1,TGTGCCAGCAGGGACAGGCCTCAGAACACTGAAGCTTTCTTT,CASRDRPQNTEAFF